This note documents a single T cell receptor (beta chain) sequence. No antigen is known for it. The protocol was immunoSEQ multiplex PCR, while the TCRdb copy is restricted to in-frame clones and leaves out a portion. The sample lists 550,000 to 600,000 clones; 98% were seen once. Terminally differentiated effector memory CD45RA+ cells were left out of the naive CD8 fraction, which was CD45RO-negative and positively selected for CCR7. All donors qualified as healthy HIV-negative adults and had experienced no recent acute infections or vaccinations. Deletions cut 1 base from V and 8 bases from J, with 5 bases between. The CDR3 contains 11 residues. Germline-derived CDR1 and CDR2 are SEHNR and FQNEAQ (reference sequence). The data were obtained in a study of shared clonotypes between healthy human individuals. Whole-study results and caveats: Naive CD4 clonotypes overlapped across a handful of donors at about 5%. Memory subsets generally showed lower estimated richness than naive subsets. Depth was large, yet rarefaction showed that sorted-subset sequencing was incomplete.

The sample comprised naive CD8+ T cells sorted from blood. This sequence joins TRBV7-9 and TRBJ1-1; D remains ambiguous. This TCR was recovered from a man aged 30 to 39 in good health. DNA of the CDR3: TGTGCCAGCAGCTTAGAAGGGGAAGCTTTCTTT. The encoded protein is CASSLEGEAFF.